These 19 T cell receptor beta chains were sequenced from one sample in a study of tumor-infiltrating lymphocytes in primary liver carcinoma. Taking about 19-32 mg of unsorted bulk tissue, the authors co-extracted RNA and DNA. From approximately 500 ng total RNA, TCR beta cDNA was generated with a primer in the constant region. Libraries covering TCR beta were generated through three nested multiplex PCR rounds (using a slightly modified ARM-PCR). Amplification in the first two PCR rounds was performed using TRBV1-TRBV30 forward primers and a C-beta reverse primer for 10 cycles each. TCRdb re-called the multiplex PCR reads through MiXCR, storing one row per CDR3 protein. Of about 120,000 distinct CDR3 sequences listed, roughly 75% are singletons. Source material: tumor-adjacent normal liver tissue. The receptors shown here come from a woman between 55 and 75 years old with primary liver carcinoma and hepatitis B virus infection.

This clonotype is a singleton in its sample. The V and J genes are TRBV28 and TRBJ2-7; 9 bases are shared with TRBD2. CDR3 length: 18 residues. Trimming removed 6 bases from V and 4 bases from J; junction bases left unmatched: 19. Germline-derived CDR1 and CDR2 are MDHEN and SYDVKM. CDR3 coding DNA: TGTGCCAGCAGCGGGGCCAGCGGGAGGACCACGAGGTTTTACGAGCAGTACTTC. It encodes CASSGASGRTTRFYEQYF. Supplemented by reference TRBV28 and TRBJ2-7, the full variable domain reads DVKVTQSSRYLVKRTGEKVFLECVQDMDHENMFWYRQDPGLGLRLIYFSYDVKMKEKGDIPEGYSVSREKKERFSLILESASTNQTSMYLCASSGASGRTTRFYEQYFGPGTRLTVT.

Notes on this clonotype: This CDR3 is missing its conserved last phenylalanine or tryptophan, likely due to a read error. This chain links TRBV4-2 with TRBJ2-7; TRBD2 aligns across 13 bases. This CDR3 has 15 amino acids. J gave up 3 bases and V 4 bases, and 3 bases lay outside the gene matches. Germline V gene data show CDR1 as LGHNA and CDR2 as YNFKEQ. CDR3 amino acids: CASSLGLAGVYEQYL. CDR3 sequence (DNA): TGTGCCAGCAGCCTTGGACTAGCGGGAGTCTACGAGCAGTACCTC.

On this clonotype: A read error may account for a junction end that differs from germline. The V and J genes are TRBV2 and TRBJ2-1; TRBD2 agrees at 10 bases. The length of the CDR3 is 15 residues. Germline loops: CDR1 SNHLY, CDR2 FYNNEI. The CDR3 bases are TGTGCCAGCACCACCGGACTAGCGGACTACGATGAGCAGTTCTTC. Amino acids: CASTTGLADYDEQFF.

V is TRBV25-1 and J is TRBJ2-7; 12 bases are shared with TRBD2. From germline, CDR1 is MGHDK and CDR2 SYGVNS. The CDR3 is 13 amino acids. The CDR3 coding sequence is TGTGTCATTGCGACTAGCGGGAGTTTTGAGCAGTACTTC. Protein: CVIATSGSFEQYF.

This clonotype was observed a handful of times. No conserved phenylalanine or tryptophan ends this CDR3, so it is likely a read error. This sequence joins TRBV7-9 and TRBJ2-3; TRBD1 might be the D (5 bases). This CDR3 is built from 15 residues. Germline V gives CDR1 SEHNR, CDR2 FQNEAQ (reference sequence). V dropped 5 bases and J dropped 3 bases, with 15 bases sitting between them. In nucleotides, the CDR3 is TGTGCCAGCAGCCCAGCAGGGTCGTGGACAGATACGCAGTATTCT. Protein: CASSPAGSWTDTQYS.

As concerns this clonotype: Since the CDR3 does not end with the conserved phenylalanine or tryptophan, this likely comes from a read error. V gene TRBV4-1 combines with J gene TRBJ2-7; TRBD2 agrees at 8 bases. This CDR3 is 15 amino acids long. V gave up 3 bases and J gave up 5 bases; unmatched junction bases: 9. The germline gives CDR1 MGHRA, CDR2 YSYEKL. Here the CDR3 DNA reads TGCGCCAGCAGCCATGATGGCGGGGGGCGCGACGAGCAGTACTCC. Translation: CASSHDGGGRDEQYS.

V is TRBV7-9 and J is TRBJ2-2, with TRBD1 identical over 11 bases. The germline CDR1 and CDR2 sequences are SEHNR and FQNEAQ (reference sequence). J gave up 1 base and V 5 bases, and 9 bases lay outside the gene matches. The CDR3 covers 18 residues. CDR3 DNA sequence: TGTGCCAGCAGCCGCTCCCCCGGGACAGGGGGGAACACCGGGGAGCTGTTTTTT. Protein sequence: CASSRSPGTGGNTGELFF.

In regard to this clonotype: A much more abundant neighbour one base away suggests this may be a read error. The chain recombines TRBV6-1 with TRBJ1-2, with D possibly matching TRBD1 (5 bases). Germline loops: CDR1 MNHNS, CDR2 SASEGT. CDR3 length: 14 residues. For the CDR3, the DNA is TGTGCCAGCAACCAGGGCTTTGCTAACTATAGCTACACCTTC. Its protein is CASNQGFANYSYTF.

The CDR3 DNA reads as TGCGCCAGCAGCTTGGCCGTAGCGGGAGTGGTCGGGGGCTCCTACAATGAACATTTCTTC. This gives the protein CASSLAVAGVVGGSYNEHFF. J is TRBJ2-1 and V is TRBV5-1; 9 nucleotides agree with TRBD2. The CDR3 length is 20 residues. CDR1 is SGHRS and CDR2 is YFSETQ in the germline V gene. The trim removed 0 bases at V and 16 bases at J, leaving 29 bases unmatched.

Comments on this clonotype: A much larger clone lies a single base off, so this may be a read error. Given the absence of the conserved phenylalanine or tryptophan at the CDR3 end, a read error is likely. The rearrangement joins TRBV28 to TRBJ2-1; D unresolved. CDR3 length equals 11 residues. V lost 2 bases to trimming and J lost 11 bases, with 7 bases between them. Per the germline V gene, CDR1 is MDHEN and CDR2 is SYDVKM. The CDR3 region is CASSLRLQQFI. DNA of the CDR3: TGTGCCAGCAGTTTAAGGCTTCAGCAGTTCATC.

This clonotype showed up many times. This chain links TRBV7-8 with TRBJ1-2; maybe TRBD1 (5 bases). Germline CDR1 is SGHVS and CDR2 is FQNEAQ. The V and J ends lost 2 bases and 5 bases respectively, with 15 bases between them. This CDR3 comprises 15 residues. CDR3 DNA sequence: TGTGCCAGCAGCTTAAGTTCGGGGTCAGGGTATGGCTACACCTTC. Its translation is CASSLSSGSGYGYTF.

About this clonotype: Germline and junction disagree at one end, which may indicate a read error. This chain uses TRBV29-1 with TRBJ1-5; no definite D call. The CDR3 has 13 residues. From germline, CDR1 is SQVTM and CDR2 ANQGSEA. The CDR3 is CSVVAPSYQSQHF. CDR3 bases: TGCAGCGTTGTGGCCCCCTCATATCAGTCCCAGCATTTT.

This clonotype was detected many times. This chain links TRBV24-1 with TRBJ1-1; the D gene is possibly TRBD1 (5 bases). V lost 4 bases, J lost 0 bases, and 8 bases lay in between. Germline V gene lookup returns CDR1 KGHDR and CDR2 SFDVKD. There are 14 residues in the CDR3. This chain's CDR3 is CATSEGRMNTEAFF. The CDR3 DNA follows: TGTGCCACCAGTGAGGGACGGATGAACACTGAAGCTTTCTTT.

About this clonotype itself: The conserved phenylalanine or tryptophan is not found at the CDR3 terminus, so this likely reflects a read error. The chain recombines TRBV5-1 with TRBJ2-5; possible D gene TRBD2, 7 bases. Near its end, the DNA agrees better with TRBJ2-7, so the J call may be wrong. Per germline, CDR1 SGHRS and CDR2 YFSETQ. This CDR3 has 13 amino acids. The CDR3 loop reads CASSLEGGREQYL. The CDR3, as DNA: TGCGCCAGCAGCTTGGAGGGGGGGCGCGAGCAGTACCTC.

V and J are TRBV11-2 and TRBJ2-2; the D is unclear. The length of the CDR3 is 15 residues. Trimming took 4 bases from V and 7 from J, leaving 16 bases between them. Germline V gene lookup returns CDR1 SGHAT and CDR2 FQNNGV. For the CDR3, the DNA is TGTGCCAGCAGCTCGATATGGTCAGACATCGGGGAGCTGTTTTTT. This codes for CASSSIWSDIGELFF.

The table lists this clonotype with many counts. The V and J genes are TRBV12-3 or TRBV12-4 and TRBJ2-2; the D gene is possibly TRBD1 (6 bases). V gave up 8 bases and J gave up 7 bases, with 14 bases separating them. This CDR3 spans 13 amino acids. The CDR3 bases are TGTGCCAGCGGGGGCAGGATGGACGGGGAGCTGTTTTTT. Protein: CASGGRMDGELFF.

As concerns this clonotype: This may come from a read error, since a much larger clone is one base off. The gene calls are TRBV6-2 or TRBV6-3 and TRBJ2-7; D is possibly TRBD1 or TRBD2 (5 bases each). This CDR3 contains 13 residues. Per germline, CDR1 MNHEY and CDR2 SVGEGT. The CDR3 reads CTSSTAGTGEQYF. CDR3 in DNA: TGTACCAGCAGTACCGCCGGGACGGGCGAGCAGTACTTC.

This clonotype has just a few counts. The CDR3 end shows no conserved phenylalanine or tryptophan, and so a read error is likely. It is unclear where the CDR3 begins or ends on the DNA, so no DNA is shown, and the CDR3 is as TCRdb lists it. The V gene is TRBV11-2, the J gene TRBJ2-3; the table's D call TRBD1 went unverified against the DNA. CDR1 is SGHAT and CDR2 is FQNNGV in the germline V gene. The CDR3 is made up of 16 amino acids, end residues included. Here the CDR3 reads CASSLGEGASTDTQCC.

The chain is built from TRBV7-8 and TRBJ2-5; D uncertain. The CDR3 runs to 15 residues. V dropped 6 bases and J dropped 4 bases, with 18 bases sitting between them. CDR1 and CDR2 (germline): SGHVS, FQNEAQ. The CDR3 nucleotides are TGTGCCAGCAGATTACCCTCTCGAAGGGCAGAGACCCAGTACTTC. It yields the protein CASRLPSRRAETQYF.